The table lists the clone carrying this T cell receptor beta chain with a few counts. The CDR3 extends over 14 amino acids. Germline CDR1 reads SQVTM; CDR2 reads ANQGSEA. The ends were cut back, 4 bases at V and 2 bases at J, with 14 bases in the middle. TCRdb's table, derived via immunoSEQ multiplex PCR, lists solely in-frame clones and lacks some. Here the sample spans some 10,000 clones, 65% to 70% being singletons. This record belongs to a study of CD4+ T cells in melanoma. V is TRBV29-1 and J is TRBJ2-5; TRBD1 might be the D (5 bases). This TCR derives from a human donor with melanoma. Sequencing used cells from a culture (not recorded whether cultured in vitro). Written as DNA, the CDR3 is TGCAGCGTTGTGGATACAGGAGTACAAGAGACCCAGTACTTC. Translating it yields CSVVDTGVQETQYF.